These 2 T cell receptor beta chains originate from one sample sequenced in a study of vaccination effects on CD4 cells after COVID-19. Their target antigens are unknown. After expansion with viral peptide pools in the ViraFEST assay, antigen-specific CD4+ T cells were sequenced. The culture ran for roughly ten days before CD4+ T cells were isolated. PCR showed that the person got SARS-CoV-2 infection at some point between March and December 2020. Data came from immunoSEQ multiplex PCR; TCRdb stores just in-frame clones and leaves some out. The sample shows roughly 27,000 clones, 69% of them seen only once. The sequencing used CD4+ T cells from PBMCs cultured with SARS-CoV-2 spike peptides, collected before COVID-19 vaccination. The receptors shown here come from a human donor who had a prior SARS-CoV-2 infection.

V usage is TRBV9 and J usage is TRBJ2-5; 8 nucleotides align to TRBD2. The V gene end was trimmed by 4 bases and the J gene end by 5 bases; junction bases not matched to a gene: 4. Germline loops: CDR1 SGDLS, CDR2 YYNGEE. The CDR3 runs 13 residues. CDR3 nucleotides: TGTGCCAGCAGCCCGGGACTAGTGGAGACCCAGTACTTC. Its protein is CASSPGLVETQYF.

The chain combines TRBV11-1 with TRBJ2-1; 8 bases match TRBD1. After removal of 5 bases from V and 1 base from J, the junction contained 4 bases not matched to a gene. The CDR3 runs 15 residues. Germline V gives CDR1 SGHAT, CDR2 FQDESV (reference sequence). The CDR3 DNA follows: TGTGCCAGCAGCAAAGACAGGGGTTCCTACAATGAGCAGTTCTTC. Its translation is CASSKDRGSYNEQFF.